The clone carrying this T cell receptor (beta chain) was seen more than once but under ten times. Its matching antigen is unknown. This entry comes from a study of blood T cells in healthy people across ages. Study summary: Template switching recovered approximately one barcoded beta molecule for every two T cells.

Study-wide results and limits: Naive T cell percentage strongly correlated with TCR beta diversity.

Primed by a sample-barcoded 5' primer and a J-beta primer mix, a second PCR proceeded for roughly 6 to 12 cycles. A template-switch adaptor containing 12 random nucleotides labeled each cDNA molecule. Individual samples furnished no less than 2.5 million CDR3-containing paired-end reads apiece. In TCRdb, the 5' RACE reads were re-called with MiXCR into one record per CDR3 protein. The table lists over a million distinct CDR3 sequences, approximately 60% of them singletons. This CDR3 region has 15 residues. V shed 5 bases and J shed 0 bases, with 14 bases lying between them. The V gene's germline CDR1 is LGHNA and CDR2 YSLEER.

The sequencing sample was made of blood. The sequence was obtained from a man in his late teens or twenties in good health. The genes are TRBV4-3 and TRBJ2-7; weak D call: TRBD1 (7 bases). CDR3 coding DNA: TGCGCCAGCAGCGCGGGACAGCGACCCTCCTACGAGCAGTACTTC. It codes for CASSAGQRPSYEQYF.